Included here is one TCR beta chain sequence, with context. The sample belongs to a study of T and B cells in COVID-19 patients. Study information: COVID-19 patients gave peripheral blood either during active infection or after recovery. Of more than 19 active-infection patients, 11 to 12 were critically ill with mechanical ventilation or extracorporeal membrane oxygenation.

V lost 6 bases, J lost 8 bases, and 4 bases stayed unmatched. CDR3 length: 12 amino acids. The germline CDR1 and CDR2 sequences are MNHEY and SVGAGI. From blood, about 240-550 ng of genomic DNA served as TRB template. TRB rearrangements were amplified by multiplex PCR with BIOMED2 TRB-A/B primers. TCRdb re-called the multiplex PCR reads with MiXCR, one entry per CDR3 protein. The table has several thousand distinct CDR3 sequences, roughly 34% seen once. V usage is TRBV6-5 and J usage is TRBJ2-1; 7 bases align to TRBD2. The sample consisted of blood. This receptor was taken from a human donor with active COVID-19. The CDR3 region is CASRTGGDEQFF. CDR3 bases: TGTGCCAGCAGGACTGGGGGGGATGAGCAGTTCTTC.